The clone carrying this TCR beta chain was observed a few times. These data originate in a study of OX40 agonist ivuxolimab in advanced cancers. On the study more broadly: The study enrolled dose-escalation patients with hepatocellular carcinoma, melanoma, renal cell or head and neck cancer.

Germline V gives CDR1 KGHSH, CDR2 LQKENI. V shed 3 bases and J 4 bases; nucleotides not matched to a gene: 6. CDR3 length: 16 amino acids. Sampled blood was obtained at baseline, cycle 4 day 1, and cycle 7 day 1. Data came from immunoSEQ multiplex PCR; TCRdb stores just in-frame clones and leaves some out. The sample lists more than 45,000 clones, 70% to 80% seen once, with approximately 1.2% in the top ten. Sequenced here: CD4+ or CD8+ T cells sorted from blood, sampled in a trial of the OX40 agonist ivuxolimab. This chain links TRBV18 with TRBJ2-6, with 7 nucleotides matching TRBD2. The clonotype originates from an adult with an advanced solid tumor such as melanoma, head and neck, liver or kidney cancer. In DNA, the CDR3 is TGTGCCAGCTCACCCCAGGGAGGGGACGGGGCCAACGTCCTGACTTTC. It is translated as CASSPQGGDGANVLTF. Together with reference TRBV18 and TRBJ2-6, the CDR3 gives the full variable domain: NAGVMQNPRHLVRRRGQEARLRCSPMKGHSHVYWYRQLPEEGLKFMVYLQKENIIDESGMPKERFSAEFPKEGPSILRIQQVVRGDSAAYFCASSPQGGDGANVLTFGAGSRLTVL.